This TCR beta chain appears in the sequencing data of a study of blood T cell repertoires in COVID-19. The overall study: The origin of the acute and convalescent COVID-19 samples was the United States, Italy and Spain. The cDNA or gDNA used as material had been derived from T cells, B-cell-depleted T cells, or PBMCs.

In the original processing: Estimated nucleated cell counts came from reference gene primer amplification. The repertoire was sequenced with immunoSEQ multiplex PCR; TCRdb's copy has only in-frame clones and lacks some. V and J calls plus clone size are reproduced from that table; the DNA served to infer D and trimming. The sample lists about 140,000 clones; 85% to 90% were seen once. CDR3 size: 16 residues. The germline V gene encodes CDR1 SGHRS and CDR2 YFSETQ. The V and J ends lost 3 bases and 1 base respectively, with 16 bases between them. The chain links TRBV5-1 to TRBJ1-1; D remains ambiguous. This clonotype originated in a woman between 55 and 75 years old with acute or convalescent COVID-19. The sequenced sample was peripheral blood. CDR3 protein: CASSWRPGSGNTEAFF. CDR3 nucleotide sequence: TGCGCCAGCAGCTGGCGCCCGGGGTCAGGGAACACTGAAGCTTTCTTT.